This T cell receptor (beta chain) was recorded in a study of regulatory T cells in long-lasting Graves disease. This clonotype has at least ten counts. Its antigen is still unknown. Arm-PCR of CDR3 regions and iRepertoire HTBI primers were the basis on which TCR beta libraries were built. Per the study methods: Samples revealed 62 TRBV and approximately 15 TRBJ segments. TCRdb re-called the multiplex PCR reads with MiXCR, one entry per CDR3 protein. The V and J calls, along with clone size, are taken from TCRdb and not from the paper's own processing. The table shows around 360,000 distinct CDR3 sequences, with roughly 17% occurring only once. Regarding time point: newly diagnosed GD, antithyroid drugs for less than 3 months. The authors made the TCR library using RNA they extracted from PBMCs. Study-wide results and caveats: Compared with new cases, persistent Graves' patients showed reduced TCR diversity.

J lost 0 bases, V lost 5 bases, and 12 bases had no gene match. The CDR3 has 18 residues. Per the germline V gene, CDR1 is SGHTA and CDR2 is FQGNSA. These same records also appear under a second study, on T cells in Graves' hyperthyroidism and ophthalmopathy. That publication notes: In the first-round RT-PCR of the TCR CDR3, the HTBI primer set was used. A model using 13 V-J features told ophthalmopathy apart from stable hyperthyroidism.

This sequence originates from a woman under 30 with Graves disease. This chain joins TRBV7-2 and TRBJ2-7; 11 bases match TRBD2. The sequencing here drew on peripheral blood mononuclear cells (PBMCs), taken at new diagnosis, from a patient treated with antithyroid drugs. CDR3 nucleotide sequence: TGTGCCAGCAGCCTTCGGGTACTAGCGGGAGCCTCCTCCTACGAGCAGTACTTC. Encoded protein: CASSLRVLAGASSYEQYF.